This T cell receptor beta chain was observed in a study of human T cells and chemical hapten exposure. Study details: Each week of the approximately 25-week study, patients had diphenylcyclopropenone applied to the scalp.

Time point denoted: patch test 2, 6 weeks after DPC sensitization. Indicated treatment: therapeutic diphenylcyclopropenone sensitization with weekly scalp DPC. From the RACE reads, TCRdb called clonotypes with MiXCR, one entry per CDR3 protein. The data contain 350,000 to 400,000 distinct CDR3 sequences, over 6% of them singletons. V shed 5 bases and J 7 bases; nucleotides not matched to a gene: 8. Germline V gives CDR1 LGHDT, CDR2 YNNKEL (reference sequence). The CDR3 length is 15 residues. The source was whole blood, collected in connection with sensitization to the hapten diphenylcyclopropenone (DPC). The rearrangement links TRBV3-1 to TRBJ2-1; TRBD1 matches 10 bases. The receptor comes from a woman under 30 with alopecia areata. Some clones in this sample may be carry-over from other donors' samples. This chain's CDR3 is CASSALDRGRNEQFF. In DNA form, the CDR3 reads TGTGCCAGCAGCGCCCTCGACAGGGGGCGAAATGAGCAGTTCTTC.